This is a list of T cell receptor beta chains from one sample in a study of PD-L1 blockade in urothelial cancer. This table comes from immunoSEQ multiplex PCR, and its TCRdb copy is limited to in-frame clones, with some not included. This sample carries about 95,000 clones, roughly 91% of them seen once, and the ten largest clones take about 2%. Specimen: PBMCs, collected around atezolizumab (anti-PD-L1) treatment. These receptors were obtained from a man between 60 and 70 years old with urothelial cancer. Each CDR3 is given with its conserved first and last residue. The order of the fields is clone size, J gene, D gene, V gene, CDR3 protein, CDR3 DNA. The D gene is left open where the match is weak. Part of the rows lack a size; the others show once, few, many or a class for expanded clones.

size: -; J: TRBJ2-7; D: TRBD1; V: TRBV5-6; CDR3: CASSLGTGQSPYEQYF; DNA: TGTGCCAGCAGCTTGGGGACGGGACAGAGCCCCTACGAGCAGTACTTC
size: -; J: TRBJ1-2; D: TRBD1; V: TRBV7-2; CDR3: CASSRRTGERFDYTF; DNA: TGTGCCAGCAGCCGGCGGACAGGGGAACGATTCGACTACACCTTC
size: -; J: TRBJ2-3; D: TRBD2; V: TRBV9; CDR3: CASSAEGLAGGDTQYF; DNA: TGTGCCAGCAGCGCAGAAGGACTAGCGGGGGGAGATACGCAGTATTTT
size: -; J: TRBJ1-5; D: TRBD1; V: TRBV7-2; CDR3: CASSLKGANQPQHF; DNA: TGTGCCAGCAGCTTAAAGGGGGCAAATCAGCCCCAGCATTTT
size: -; J: TRBJ1-5; D: -; V: TRBV30; CDR3: CAWSTGGASQPQHF; DNA: TGTGCCTGGAGTACGGGGGGGGCCTCTCAGCCCCAGCATTTT
size: -; J: TRBJ2-1; D: -; V: TRBV18; CDR3: CASSLNRIFSSYNEQFF; DNA: TGTGCCAGCTCACTCAACAGGATTTTCAGCTCCTACAATGAGCAGTTCTTC
size: -; J: TRBJ1-5; D: TRBD1; V: TRBV7-8; CDR3: CASSLGTGGRNQPQHF; DNA: TGTGCCAGCAGCTTAGGGACAGGGGGCCGCAATCAGCCCCAGCATTTT
size: -; J: TRBJ1-1; D: TRBD1; V: TRBV6-6; CDR3: CASSYRQGATEAFF; DNA: TGTGCCAGCAGTTACCGACAGGGGGCTACTGAAGCTTTCTTT
size: -; J: TRBJ2-1; D: -; V: TRBV7-6; CDR3: CASSLERASVHNEQFF; DNA: TGTGCCAGCAGCTTAGAGCGGGCTAGCGTGCACAATGAGCAGTTCTTC
size: -; J: TRBJ2-7; D: TRBD2; V: TRBV5-8; CDR3: CASSLDWTSGHRAYEQYF; DNA: TGTGCCAGCAGCTTGGATTGGACTAGCGGTCACCGGGCCTACGAGCAGTACTTC
size: -; J: TRBJ2-5; D: -; V: TRBV9; CDR3: CASSLGLLSTQYF; DNA: TGTGCCAGCAGCTTGGGACTCCTCTCGACCCAGTACTTC
size: -; J: TRBJ2-7; D: -; V: TRBV19; CDR3: CASSIYPRDSSNEQYF; DNA: TGTGCCAGTAGTATCTACCCGAGAGACAGCTCTAACGAGCAGTACTTC
size: -; J: TRBJ1-2; D: TRBD1; V: TRBV7-9; CDR3: CASSSGPGGNYGYTF; DNA: TGTGCCAGCAGCTCGGGACCAGGGGGGAACTATGGCTACACCTTC
size: -; J: TRBJ2-7; D: TRBD1; V: TRBV19; CDR3: CASSIAMAGGFYEQYF; DNA: TGTGCCAGTAGTATAGCGATGGCAGGGGGATTCTACGAGCAGTACTTC
size: -; J: TRBJ1-5; D: -; V: TRBV28; CDR3: CASRDGGDQPQHF; DNA: TGTGCCAGCAGGGACGGGGGGGATCAGCCCCAGCATTTT
size: once; J: TRBJ1-1; D: -; V: TRBV30; CDR3: CAWSLLQMNTEAFF; DNA: TGTGCCTGGAGCTTGCTCCAGATGAACACTGAAGCTTTCTTT
size: -; J: TRBJ2-3; D: -; V: TRBV19; CDR3: CASSIQQGKADTQYF; DNA: TGTGCCAGTAGTATCCAACAGGGAAAGGCAGATACGCAGTATTTT
size: -; J: TRBJ2-3; D: TRBD2; V: TRBV19; CDR3: CATGAGGQTDTQYF; DNA: TGTGCCACCGGGGCGGGAGGGCAAACAGATACGCAGTATTTT
size: -; J: TRBJ2-3; D: TRBD2; V: TRBV5-1; CDR3: CASRGLAGTDTQYF; DNA: TGCGCCAGCAGAGGACTAGCAGGCACAGATACGCAGTATTTT
size: -; J: TRBJ1-1; D: -; V: TRBV4-1; CDR3: CASRGGAGEAFF; DNA: TGCGCCAGCAGAGGGGGGGCCGGTGAAGCTTTCTTT
size: -; J: TRBJ1-2; D: TRBD1; V: TRBV7-2; CDR3: CASSLGQGAFGYTF; DNA: TGTGCCAGCAGCTTGGGACAGGGGGCATTTGGCTACACCTTC
size: few; J: TRBJ1-3; D: -; V: TRBV7-2; CDR3: CASSPRETGSGNTIYF; DNA: TGTGCCAGCAGCCCCCGAGAAACTGGCTCTGGAAACACCATATATTTT
size: -; J: TRBJ1-2; D: TRBD1; V: TRBV28; CDR3: CASSSPGQSPGTYGYTF; DNA: TGTGCCAGCAGTTCACCGGGACAGTCCCCCGGGACCTATGGCTACACCTTC
size: -; J: TRBJ2-7; D: TRBD2; V: TRBV4-3; CDR3: CASSQDRGLATEQYF; DNA: TGCGCCAGCAGCCAAGATAGGGGACTAGCGACCGAGCAGTACTTC
size: -; J: TRBJ2-6; D: -; V: TRBV10-3; CDR3: CAISGGGQISGANVLTF; DNA: TGTGCCATCAGTGGTGGGGGACAAATCTCTGGGGCCAACGTCCTGACTTTC
size: few; J: TRBJ1-2; D: TRBD1; V: TRBV6-5; CDR3: CASKQGLGYGYTF; DNA: TGTGCCAGCAAACAGGGGTTAGGGTATGGCTACACCTTC
size: -; J: TRBJ2-2; D: -; V: TRBV11-3; CDR3: CASNPGGPGELFF; DNA: TGTGCCAGCAACCCCGGAGGCCCCGGGGAGCTGTTTTTT
size: -; J: TRBJ2-2; D: -; V: TRBV6-5; CDR3: CATRTSNTGELFF; DNA: TGTGCCACCCGGACATCGAACACCGGGGAGCTGTTTTTT
size: -; J: TRBJ2-1; D: -; V: TRBV9; CDR3: CASSVGLLMDEQFF; DNA: TGTGCCAGCAGCGTAGGGTTACTTATGGATGAGCAGTTCTTC
size: -; J: TRBJ2-3; D: -; V: TRBV29-1; CDR3: CSVQGTRTDTQYF; DNA: TGCAGCGTCCAGGGGACCCGCACAGATACGCAGTATTTT
size: -; J: TRBJ1-2; D: -; V: TRBV4-2; CDR3: CASRQANYGYTF; DNA: TGTGCCAGCCGACAGGCCAACTATGGCTACACCTTC
size: -; J: TRBJ2-1; D: -; V: TRBV6-1; CDR3: CASLSSRISYNEQFF; DNA: TGTGCCAGCCTTTCTAGCCGAATCTCCTACAATGAGCAGTTCTTC
size: -; J: TRBJ2-7; D: -; V: TRBV6-4; CDR3: CASIASEQYF; DNA: TGTGCCAGCATAGCGTCCGAGCAGTACTTC
size: -; J: TRBJ2-2; D: TRBD2; V: TRBV11-3; CDR3: CASSLGGTGELFF; DNA: TGTGCCAGCAGCTTGGGGGGGACCGGGGAGCTGTTTTTT
size: few; J: TRBJ1-5; D: TRBD1; V: TRBV18; CDR3: CASSPTWDSDQPQHF; DNA: TGTGCCAGCTCACCAACGTGGGACAGTGATCAGCCCCAGCATTTT
size: -; J: TRBJ2-7; D: TRBD1; V: TRBV11-2; CDR3: CASSFWDRALYEQYF; DNA: TGTGCCAGCAGCTTCTGGGACAGGGCGCTTTACGAGCAGTACTTC
size: -; J: TRBJ1-1; D: -; V: TRBV6-6; CDR3: CASSYGQTKAFF; DNA: TGTGCCAGCAGTTACGGACAGACAAAAGCTTTCTTT
size: -; J: TRBJ1-1; D: TRBD1; V: TRBV10-3; CDR3: CAISEGTRGPNTEAFF; DNA: TGTGCCATCAGTGAAGGAACCAGGGGGCCAAACACTGAAGCTTTCTTT
size: -; J: TRBJ1-5; D: -; V: TRBV28; CDR3: CASSPGLSNQPQHF; DNA: TGTGCCAGCAGTCCGGGACTGAGCAATCAGCCCCAGCATTTT
size: -; J: TRBJ2-1; D: TRBD2; V: TRBV7-6; CDR3: CASSPIGTNDEQFF; DNA: TGTGCCAGCAGCCCTATCGGGACTAACGATGAGCAGTTCTTC
size: -; J: TRBJ1-1; D: -; V: TRBV5-1; CDR3: CASSLGGGNTEAFF; DNA: TGCGCCAGCAGCTTAGGGGGGGGCAACACTGAAGCTTTCTTT
size: -; J: TRBJ1-2; D: TRBD1; V: TRBV28; CDR3: CASSLPMTGSGYTF; DNA: TGTGCCAGCAGCCTCCCCATGACAGGGAGCGGCTACACCTTC
size: -; J: TRBJ2-1; D: -; V: TRBV10-2; CDR3: CASQPGLGYNEQFF; DNA: TGCGCCAGCCAGCCGGGACTTGGGTACAATGAGCAGTTCTTC
size: -; J: TRBJ2-7; D: TRBD1; V: TRBV7-3; CDR3: CASSSTGGEAYEQYF; DNA: TGTGCCAGCAGCTCAACAGGGGGAGAGGCCTACGAGCAGTACTTC
size: -; J: TRBJ1-2; D: -; V: TRBV14; CDR3: CASSQDLNYGYTF; DNA: TGTGCCAGCAGCCAAGACCTTAACTATGGCTACACCTTC
size: -; J: TRBJ2-1; D: TRBD2; V: TRBV7-3; CDR3: CASSPSPQIAGYVNEQFF; DNA: TGTGCCAGCAGCCCCAGCCCGCAAATAGCGGGGTATGTTAATGAGCAGTTCTTC
size: -; J: TRBJ2-1; D: TRBD1; V: TRBV29-1; CDR3: CSVEPLEGGGQPRPYNEQFF; DNA: TGCAGCGTTGAACCACTCGAAGGGGGCGGTCAACCGAGGCCCTACAATGAGCAGTTCTTC